What follows is one T cell receptor (beta chain) and its context. Its antigen is currently unknown. Treatment of the sample: approximately 10-day PBMC culture with coronavirus spike peptide pools or control peptides (ViraFEST assay). Sequence data for DNA of cultured CD4+ T cells were generated by the Oncomine TCR Beta short-read assay. TCRdb reprocessed the PCR reads via MiXCR and lists one record per CDR3 protein. The profile shows around 9,600 distinct CDR3 sequences, approximately 49% of them singletons. The ends lost 1 base at V and 2 bases at J; junction bases unmatched: 1. This CDR3 is 15 amino acids long. Germline CDR1 is MNHNS and CDR2 is SASEGT. This specimen belongs to a study of vaccination and CD4 T cells after COVID-19.

The chain has TRBV6-1 and TRBJ2-5, with TRBD1 matching over 10 bases. This TCR derives from a human donor who had recovered from COVID-19. Sample: CD4+ T cells from blood, cultured in vitro. This chain's CDR3 is CASSEEGQGQETQYF. CDR3 DNA sequence: TGTGCCAGCAGTGAAGAGGGACAGGGGCAAGAGACCCAGTACTTC.